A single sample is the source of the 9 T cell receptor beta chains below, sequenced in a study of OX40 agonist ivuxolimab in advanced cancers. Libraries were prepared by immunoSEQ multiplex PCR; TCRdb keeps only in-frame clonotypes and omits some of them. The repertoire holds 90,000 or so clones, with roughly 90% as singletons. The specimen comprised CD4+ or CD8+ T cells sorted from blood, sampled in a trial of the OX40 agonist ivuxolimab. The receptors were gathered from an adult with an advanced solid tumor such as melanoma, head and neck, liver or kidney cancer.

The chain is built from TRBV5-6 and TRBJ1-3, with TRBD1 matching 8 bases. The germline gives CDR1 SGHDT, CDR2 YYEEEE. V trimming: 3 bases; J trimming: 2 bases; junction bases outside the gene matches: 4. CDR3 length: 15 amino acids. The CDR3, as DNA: TGTGCCAGCAGCTACGGACAGGGACCTGGAAACACCATATATTTT. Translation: CASSYGQGPGNTIYF.

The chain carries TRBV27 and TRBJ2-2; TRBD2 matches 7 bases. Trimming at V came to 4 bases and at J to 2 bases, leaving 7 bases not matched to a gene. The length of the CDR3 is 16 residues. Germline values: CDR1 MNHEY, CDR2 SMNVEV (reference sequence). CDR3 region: CASSSPKRDNTGELFF. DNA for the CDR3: TGTGCCAGCAGTTCCCCCAAGCGGGACAACACCGGGGAGCTGTTTTTT.

CDR3 loop: CASSDTGTGWDEQFF. The CDR3 coding sequence is TGCGCCAGCAGCGACACCGGGACAGGATGGGATGAGCAGTTCTTC. V and J are TRBV5-1 and TRBJ2-1, with 8 nucleotides matching TRBD1. The CDR3 is 15 amino acids. V lost 4 bases and J lost 8; bases outside the gene matches: 11. From germline, CDR1 is SGHRS and CDR2 YFSETQ.

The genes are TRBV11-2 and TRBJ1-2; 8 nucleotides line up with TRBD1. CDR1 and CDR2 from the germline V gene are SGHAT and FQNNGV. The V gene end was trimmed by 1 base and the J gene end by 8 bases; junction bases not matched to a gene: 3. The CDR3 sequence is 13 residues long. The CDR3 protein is CASSLGRGQGYTF. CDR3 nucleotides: TGTGCCAGCAGCTTAGGCAGGGGGCAGGGCTACACCTTC. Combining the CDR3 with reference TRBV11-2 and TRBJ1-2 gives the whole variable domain EAGVAQSPRYKIIEKRQSVAFWCNPISGHATLYWYQQILGQGPKLLIQFQNNGVVDDSQLPKDRFSAERLKGVDSTLKIQPAKLEDSAVYLCASSLGRGQGYTFGSGTRLTVV.

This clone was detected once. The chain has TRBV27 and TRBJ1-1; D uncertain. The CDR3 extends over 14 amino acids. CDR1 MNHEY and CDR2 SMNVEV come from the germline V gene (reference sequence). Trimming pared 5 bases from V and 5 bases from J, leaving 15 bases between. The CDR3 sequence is CASSTLPRDTEAFF. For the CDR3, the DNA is TGTGCCAGCAGTACTCTTCCCCGGGATACTGAAGCTTTCTTT.

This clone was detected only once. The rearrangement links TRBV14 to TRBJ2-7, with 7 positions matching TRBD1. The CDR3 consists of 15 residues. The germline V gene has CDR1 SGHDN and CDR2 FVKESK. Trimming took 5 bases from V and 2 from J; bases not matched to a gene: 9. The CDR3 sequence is CASSSSQGQPYEQYF. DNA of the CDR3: TGTGCCAGCAGCTCATCCCAGGGACAGCCCTACGAGCAGTACTTC.

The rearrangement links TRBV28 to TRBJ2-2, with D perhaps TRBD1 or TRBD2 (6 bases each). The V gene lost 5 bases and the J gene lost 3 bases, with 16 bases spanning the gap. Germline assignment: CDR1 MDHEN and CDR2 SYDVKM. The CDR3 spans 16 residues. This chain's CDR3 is CASSPLGGLYTGELFF. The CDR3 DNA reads TGTGCCAGCAGTCCCCTTGGGGGGCTGTACACCGGGGAGCTGTTTTTT.

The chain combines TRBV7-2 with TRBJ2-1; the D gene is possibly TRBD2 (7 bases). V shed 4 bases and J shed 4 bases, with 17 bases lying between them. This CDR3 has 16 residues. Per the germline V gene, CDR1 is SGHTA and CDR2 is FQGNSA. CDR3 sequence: CASSSMGGGAYNEQFF. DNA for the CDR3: TGTGCCAGCAGCTCCATGGGGGGGGGCGCGTACAATGAGCAGTTCTTC.

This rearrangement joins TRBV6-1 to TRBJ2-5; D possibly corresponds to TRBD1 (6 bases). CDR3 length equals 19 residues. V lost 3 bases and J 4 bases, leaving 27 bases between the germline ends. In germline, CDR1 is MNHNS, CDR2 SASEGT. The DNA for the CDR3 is TGTGCCAGCAGTGATAACGGCAGGGGCGCACAAAAAAAGCGAGAGACCCAGTACTTC. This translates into CASSDNGRGAQKKRETQYF.